The present TCR beta chain was sequenced within a study of CD8+ T cells in alopecia areata. The wider study: Patients received oral tofacitinib, 5 to 10 mg twice daily, for moderate-to-severe alopecia areata.

RNA was isolated and reverse transcribed to cDNA, the sequencing template. Sequencing used immunoSEQ multiplex PCR; TCRdb keeps in-frame clones, though not all of them. This table holds 45,000 to 60,000 clones, 95% to 97% found once. The CDR3 covers 15 residues. V was shortened by 2 bases and J by 0 bases, with 9 bases between the two germline ends. CDR1 and CDR2 (germline): MNHEY, SVGAGI. Lesional scalp punch biopsies and peripheral blood were collected from alopecia areata patients. PBMC-derived CD4+ and CD8+ T cells were sorted. The sample was CD8+ T cells sorted from blood, taken at week 0. The chain recombines TRBV6-5 with TRBJ2-3, with D perhaps assigned TRBD1 or TRBD2 (5 bases each). The clonotype originates from a human donor with alopecia areata. The CDR3 DNA sequence: TGTGCCAGCAGTTACGTGAGGGGTAGCACAGATACGCAGTATTTT. Its translation: CASSYVRGSTDTQYF.